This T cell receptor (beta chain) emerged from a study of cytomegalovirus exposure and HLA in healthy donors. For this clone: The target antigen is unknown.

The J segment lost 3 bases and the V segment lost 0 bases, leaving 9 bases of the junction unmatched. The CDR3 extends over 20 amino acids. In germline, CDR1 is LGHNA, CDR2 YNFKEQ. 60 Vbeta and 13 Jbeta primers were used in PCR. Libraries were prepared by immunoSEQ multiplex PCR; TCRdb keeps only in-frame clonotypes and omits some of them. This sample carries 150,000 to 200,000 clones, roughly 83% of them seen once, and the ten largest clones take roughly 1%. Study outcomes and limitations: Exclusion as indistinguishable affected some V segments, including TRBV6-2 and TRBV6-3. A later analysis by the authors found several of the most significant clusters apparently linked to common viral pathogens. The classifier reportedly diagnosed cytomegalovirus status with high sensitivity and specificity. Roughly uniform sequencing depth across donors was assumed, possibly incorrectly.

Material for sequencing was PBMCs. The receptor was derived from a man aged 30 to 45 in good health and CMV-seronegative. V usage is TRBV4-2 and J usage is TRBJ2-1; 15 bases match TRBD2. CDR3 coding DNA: TGTGCCAGCAGCCAAGAGGCGGGACTAGCGGGGGGTCATTACTACAATGAGCAGTTCTTC. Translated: CASSQEAGLAGGHYYNEQFF.